This T cell receptor beta chain came from a study of blood T cell repertoires in COVID-19 (dated by TCRdb to 2018 to 2020). Study-level background: Samples covering the acute and convalescent phases of COVID-19 were provided by collaborators in the United States, Italy and Spain. The samples were drawn from the first 160 participants of the ongoing ImmuneRACE study and from about 1,200 subjects provided by 6 global collaborators. Where available, HLA class I and class II types were taken from metadata supplied by the sample provider and were not determined by assay-based typing. A freely available public database, intended as a resource for researchers studying the immune response to SARS-CoV-2, is where the repertoires were released. The prospective study material was composed of cDNA or gDNA derived from T cells, B-cell-depleted T cells, or PBMCs. Nearly every sample came with metadata listing a de-identified subject ID, COVID-19 status, age in years and sex. Deeply sampled blood TCRbeta repertoires from subjects exposed to, actively infected with, or recovered from COVID-19 were included in the dataset. Study-wide findings and limitations: The quantity of clinical and demographic metadata differed by source and by participant and was supplied without curation.

TCRbeta CDR3 regions were amplified from genomic DNA using the immunoSEQ Assay, a bias-controlled multiplex PCR. As for the authors' bioinformatics: The number of nucleated cells in each sample was estimated by amplification of reference gene primers within the assay. To quantify the absolute abundance of each unique TCRbeta CDR3 rearrangement, sequence reads were collapsed and filtered. For each sample, productive Simpson clonality was calculated as the square root of Simpson's diversity index across productive rearrangements. In TCRdb, the immuneACCESS table is reduced to in-frame sequences with V and J assigned. These tables do not hold every clone; where another copy was compared, an unresolved V gene accounts for under half, and the others remain unexplained. V and J calls plus clone size are reproduced from that table; the DNA served to infer D and trimming. For this sample there are 130,000 to 150,000 clones; just under 85% appear just once. In total, the top ten clones hold approximately 2.7% of the sample.

Concerning this clone: Which antigen it targets is not known. No base quality information exists; no much larger clone differs at one position.

Each collaborating institution followed its own protocols to collect whole blood in K2EDTA tubes. Collaborator samples were shipped for TCRbeta analysis as frozen whole blood, isolated PBMCs, or DNA extracted from either sample type. This sequence was found in a woman aged 40 to 50 with active or convalescent COVID-19. The source material was peripheral blood.

The CDR3: CASSQGDYHYTDTQYF. The DNA sequence follows: TGTGCCAGCAGCCAGGGGGACTACCACTACACAGATACGCAGTATTTT. The chain employs TRBV7-8 and TRBJ2-3; the D gene could be either TRBD1 or TRBD2, each agreeing at 7 bases. V is cut by 5 bases and J by 2 bases, and the space between the germline ends is 17 bases. The CDR3 numbers 16 residues from cysteine through phenylalanine. CDR3 DNA is the only sequence kept; it has 48 bases, read in frame from the first base. According to the germline V gene, CDR1 reads SGHVS and CDR2 reads FQNEAQ.